These 17 T cell receptor beta chains were sequenced from one sample in a study of shared T cell receptors in the human thymus. The repertoire was sequenced with immunoSEQ multiplex PCR; TCRdb's copy has only in-frame clones and lacks some. The sample lists 600,000 to 900,000 clones; approximately 83% were seen once. These data were likewise used in another study, on human thymus T cells.

Input material: thymocytes. These TCRs come from a girl in the first two years of life with a congenital heart defect.

This chain connects TRBV4-2 to TRBJ2-3; 13 bases fit TRBD2. V gave up 0 bases and J gave up 6 bases; unmatched junction bases: 24. In germline, CDR1 is LGHNA, CDR2 YNFKEQ. The CDR3 spans 23 residues. Here the CDR3 reads CASSQESLGSTSGGALFRDTQYF. In DNA, the CDR3 is TGTGCCAGCAGCCAAGAATCATTGGGCTCAACTAGCGGGGGGGCCCTTTTTAGGGATACGCAGTATTTT.

The chain couples TRBV5-4 to TRBJ1-4, with a weak D call TRBD1 (5 bases). Germline V CDR1 and CDR2: SGHNT, YYREEE (reference sequence). Trimming took off 0 bases at V and 0 bases at J, with 18 bases between the two ends. The CDR3 runs 19 residues. Here the CDR3 DNA reads TGTGCCAGCAGCTTGGTACCAGGAGGGGAGGGAGCAACTAATGAAAAACTGTTTTTT. Its protein product is CASSLVPGGEGATNEKLFF. The whole variable domain, remainder taken from reference TRBV5-4 and TRBJ1-4, is ETGVTQSPTHLIKTRGQQVTLRCSSQSGHNTVSWYQQALGQGPQFIFQYYREEENGRGNFPPRFSGLQFPNYSSELNVNALELDDSALYLCASSLVPGGEGATNEKLFFGSGTQLSVL.

The V call is TRBV6-1, the J call TRBJ2-7; 8 bases agree with TRBD1. CDR1 and CDR2 from the germline V gene are MNHNS and SASEGT. This CDR3 has 13 amino acids. The J segment lost 3 bases and the V segment lost 6 bases, leaving 4 bases of the junction unmatched. The CDR3 sequence is CASSGQGFYEQYF. The CDR3 DNA reads TGTGCCAGCAGCGGACAGGGTTTCTACGAGCAGTACTTC.

CDR3 bases: TGTGCCAGTAGTACGAGGGGGACAGGGGCCTATGGCTACACCTTC. It codes for CASSTRGTGAYGYTF. This chain uses TRBV19 with TRBJ1-2; 10 bases agree with TRBD1. This CDR3 has 15 amino acids. V shed 4 bases and J 4 bases; nucleotides not matched to a gene: 6. Germline V gene sequence: CDR1 LNHDA, CDR2 SQIVND (reference sequence).

The chain links TRBV5-1 to TRBJ1-4; 9 nucleotides agree with TRBD1. Germline V gene sequence: CDR1 SGHRS, CDR2 YFSETQ. V lost 1 base and J lost 0; bases outside the gene matches: 7. This CDR3 is built from 18 residues. The CDR3 bases are TGCGCCAGCAGCTTGTACAGGGGGCGCGACACAACTAATGAAAAACTGTTTTTT. Protein sequence: CASSLYRGRDTTNEKLFF.

The V gene is TRBV27, the J gene TRBJ2-2; D is ambiguous. From germline, CDR1 is MNHEY and CDR2 SMNVEV (reference sequence). V dropped 3 bases and J dropped 6 bases, with 20 bases sitting between them. The CDR3 loop spans 17 amino acids. The DNA of the CDR3 is TGTGCCAGCAGTTTCAGTCTGAGGCGTAGGCAGCCCGGGGAGCTGTTTTTT. This encodes CASSFSLRRRQPGELFF.

V and J are TRBV6-5 and TRBJ2-7, with unresolved D. CDR3 length: 14 residues. With 5 bases removed from V and 0 bases from J, the gap between germline ends came to 11 bases. Germline V gives CDR1 MNHEY, CDR2 SVGAGI. CDR3 sequence (DNA): TGTGCCAGCAGTGACCCCAGGAACTCCTACGAGCAGTACTTC. Translated, it gives CASSDPRNSYEQYF.

This clone was picked up a small number of times. The V gene is TRBV5-6, the J gene TRBJ1-1; D remains unclear. The V gene lost 3 bases and the J gene lost 3 bases, with 3 bases spanning the gap. The CDR3 extends over 11 amino acids. Germline V gene lookup returns CDR1 SGHDT and CDR2 YYEEEE. For the CDR3, the DNA is TGTGCCAGCAGCTCTCACACTGAAGCTTTCTTT. Encoded protein: CASSSHTEAFF. The whole variable domain, filled in from reference TRBV5-6 and TRBJ1-1, reads DAGVTQSPTHLIKTRGQQVTLRCSPKSGHDTVSWYQQALGQGPQFIFQYYEEEERQRGNFPDRFSGHQFPNYSSELNVNALLLGDSALYLCASSSHTEAFFGQGTRLTVV.

Only a few counts were recorded for this clone. This chain uses TRBV4-1 with TRBJ2-1, with a tentative D call TRBD1 (6 bases). Trimming left V 3 bases short and J 3 bases short, with 21 bases between. Germline V gene data show CDR1 as MGHRA and CDR2 as YSYEKL. This CDR3 has 18 amino acids. The CDR3 region has the DNA TGCGCCAGCAGCCACAATGAGACGTCCGGGACATACTACAATGAGCAGTTCTTC. It is translated as CASSHNETSGTYYNEQFF.

This chain uses TRBV27 with TRBJ1-1; TRBD1 aligns across 8 bases. Germline V gene data show CDR1 as MNHEY and CDR2 as SMNVEV (reference sequence). V lost 6 bases to trimming and J lost 5 bases; unmatched junction nucleotides: 5. The CDR3 spans 13 residues. The CDR3 coding sequence is TGTGCCAGCAGCATCAGGGGGCAAACTGAAGCTTTCTTT. Protein sequence: CASSIRGQTEAFF.

The chain carries TRBV5-4 and TRBJ1-1; D perhaps matches TRBD1 (5 bases). The ends were cut back, 5 bases at V and 3 bases at J, with 23 bases in the middle. There are 17 residues in the CDR3. In germline, CDR1 is SGHNT, CDR2 YYREEE (reference sequence). The CDR3 sequence: CASSFHPPQGRDTEAFF. CDR3 DNA sequence: TGTGCCAGCAGTTTCCACCCCCCGCAGGGTAGGGACACTGAAGCTTTCTTT. Full variable domain (rest looked up from reference TRBV5-4 and TRBJ1-1): ETGVTQSPTHLIKTRGQQVTLRCSSQSGHNTVSWYQQALGQGPQFIFQYYREEENGRGNFPPRFSGLQFPNYSSELNVNALELDDSALYLCASSFHPPQGRDTEAFFGQGTRLTVV.

V usage is TRBV29-1 and J usage is TRBJ2-5; perhaps TRBD2 as D (7 bases). The CDR3 consists of 14 residues. The V end was cut by 7 bases, the J end by 1 base, with 16 bases between. Looked up from germline, CDR1 is SQVTM and CDR2 is ANQGSEA. The CDR3: CSAEGGVFQETQYF. DNA for the CDR3: TGCAGCGCCGAAGGGGGGGTGTTCCAAGAGACCCAGTACTTC.

This chain uses TRBV5-1 with TRBJ1-4; possible D gene TRBD1, 5 bases. V was pared by 1 base and J by 2 bases, with 15 bases between. The CDR3 contains 17 residues. The V gene's germline CDR1 is SGHRS and CDR2 YFSETQ. In nucleotides, the CDR3 is TGCGCCAGCAGCTTGCAGAGTACTACAGGCACTAATGAAAAACTGTTTTTT. Encoded protein: CASSLQSTTGTNEKLFF.

V is TRBV9 and J is TRBJ2-7; D is possibly TRBD2 (6 bases). V lost 2 bases to trimming and J lost 2 bases, with 17 bases between them. The CDR3 contains 16 residues. Germline CDR1 and CDR2: SGDLS and YYNGEE. The CDR3: CASSVSSSGVAYEQYF. The CDR3 nucleotides read TGTGCCAGCAGCGTTTCTTCTTCGGGGGTGGCCTACGAGCAGTACTTC.

V and J are TRBV11-2 and TRBJ2-1; 8 bases are shared with TRBD2. Germline trimming cut 6 bases from V and 1 base from J; bases unmatched to any gene: 5. This CDR3 region has 15 residues. Germline lookup yields CDR1 SGHAT and CDR2 FQNNGV. The CDR3 region has the DNA TGTGCCAGCAGTAACGGGGGGGCTTCCTACAATGAGCAGTTCTTC. As protein: CASSNGGASYNEQFF.

This rearrangement joins TRBV4-1 to TRBJ1-2; D is uncertain. V was pared by 1 base and J by 2 bases, with 8 bases between. Germline V gene lookup returns CDR1 MGHRA and CDR2 YSYEKL. This CDR3 region has 14 residues. The CDR3 DNA reads as TGCGCCAGCAGCCAAGGATACGCGAACTATGGCTACACCTTC. Translation gives CASSQGYANYGYTF.

The chain's CDR3 is CASSPGGGQGAYNEQFF. The CDR3 DNA is TGCGCCAGCAGCCCGGGGGGGGGACAGGGAGCCTACAATGAGCAGTTCTTC. The chain combines TRBV5-1 with TRBJ2-1; possibly TRBD1 for D (9 bases). The germline V gene encodes CDR1 SGHRS and CDR2 YFSETQ. Trimming stripped 4 bases from V and 2 bases from J, with 19 bases between. The CDR3 totals 17 residues.